This TCR beta chain came from a study of chemoradiotherapy in HPV16-positive cancers. Points from the study as a whole: Candidate HPV-specific clones and E7-related TCR motifs grew in tumor during treatment. The functional HPV-specific definition rests on just a couple of HPV16-positive patients.

With respect to this clone: Its antigen is currently unknown.

Germline V CDR1 and CDR2: SQVTM, ANQGSEA. The CDR3 runs 14 residues. V dropped 4 bases and J dropped 0 bases, with 12 bases sitting between them. Data came from immunoSEQ multiplex PCR; TCRdb stores just in-frame clones and leaves some out. Among about 32,000 clones, 80% to 90% were seen once, and the ten largest hold 2.5% to 3.5%. The rearrangement joins TRBV29-1 to TRBJ1-1; D is unresolved. The TCR comes from a human donor with HPV-associated anogenital cancer. The material was blood, obtained from a patient who underwent chemoradiotherapy. The CDR3 coding sequence is TGCAGCGTTGTAGCAGCTCTCATGAACACTGAAGCTTTCTTT. Translated, it gives CSVVAALMNTEAFF.